These 25 T cell receptor beta chains originate from one sample sequenced in a study of OX40 agonist ivuxolimab in advanced cancers. Only in-frame clones appear in the TCRdb table, and some are missing; sequencing was by immunoSEQ multiplex PCR. This sample has around 60,000 clones, with approximately 90% found just once. The specimen was CD4+ or CD8+ T cells sorted from blood, collected in a trial of the OX40 agonist ivuxolimab. The receptors originated from an adult with an advanced solid tumor such as melanoma, head and neck, liver or kidney cancer.

The V call is TRBV7-2, the J call TRBJ1-2; D is unresolved. The CDR3 loop spans 14 amino acids. CDR1 and CDR2 from the germline V gene are SGHTA and FQGNSA. The ends were cut back, 4 bases at V and 9 bases at J, with 18 bases in the middle. DNA for the CDR3: TGTGCCAGCAGCTCCGGACCTCAAACCATTAGCTACACCTTC. Its translation: CASSSGPQTISYTF.

This chain connects TRBV7-9 to TRBJ1-4, with 7 bases aligning to TRBD1. J lost 7 bases, V lost 2 bases, and 4 bases had no gene match. CDR1 and CDR2 (germline): SEHNR, FQNEAQ (reference sequence). The length of the CDR3 is 14 residues. CDR3 nucleotides: TGTGCCAGCAGCTTACAGGGGGATGGTGAAAAACTGTTTTTT. Translated, it gives CASSLQGDGEKLFF.

This chain joins TRBV7-9 and TRBJ1-2; possibly TRBD1 for D (6 bases). This CDR3 region has 13 residues. Germline V gene lookup returns CDR1 SEHNR and CDR2 FQNEAQ (reference sequence). V lost 5 bases and J lost 4, with 11 bases in between. The CDR3 DNA sequence: TGTGCCAGCAGCATGGACAGCTCCTATGGCTACACCTTC. Encoded protein: CASSMDSSYGYTF.

CDR3: CASSLRPTDTQYF. In nucleotides, the CDR3 is TGTGCCAGCAGCCTACGACCCACAGATACGCAGTATTTT. The rearrangement joins TRBV5-6 to TRBJ2-3; D is uncertain. With 4 bases removed from V and 2 bases from J, the gap between germline ends came to 8 bases. The CDR3 runs 13 residues. CDR1 is SGHDT and CDR2 is YYEEEE in the germline V gene.

The gene calls are TRBV5-1 and TRBJ2-1; 8 nucleotides agree with TRBD2. Germline assignment: CDR1 SGHRS and CDR2 YFSETQ. The CDR3 spans 15 residues. The V and J ends lost 0 bases and 7 bases, in that order; junction bases with no gene match: 6. CDR3 amino acids: CASSLASGGWNEQFF. CDR3 in DNA: TGCGCCAGCAGCTTGGCGTCGGGAGGGTGGAATGAGCAGTTCTTC.

V gene TRBV19 combines with J gene TRBJ1-2; D possibly corresponds to TRBD1 (6 bases). The germline V and J ends were trimmed by 3 bases and 8 bases, with 22 bases remaining between them. There are 16 residues in the CDR3. Germline V lookup: CDR1 LNHDA, CDR2 SQIVND (reference sequence). The CDR3 region has the DNA TGTGCCAGTAGTATCCAATCCGGGCTCCAGGGGTACGGCTACACCTTC. This sequence encodes CASSIQSGLQGYGYTF.

A single count supports this clone. The chain links TRBV27 to TRBJ2-7, with 9 bases that match TRBD2. CDR1 and CDR2 (germline): MNHEY, SMNVEV (reference sequence). V trimming: 6 bases; J trimming: 3 bases; junction bases outside the gene matches: 9. The CDR3 is 15 residues long. This chain's CDR3 is CASSPGTSRIYEQYF. The CDR3 DNA sequence: TGTGCCAGCAGCCCCGGGACTAGCCGAATCTACGAGCAGTACTTC.

The V gene is TRBV29-1, the J gene TRBJ1-1; 10 bases are a match to TRBD1. This CDR3 comprises 12 residues. The V segment lost 7 bases and the J segment 1 base; nucleotides outside the gene matches: 0. Germline CDR1 reads SQVTM; CDR2 reads ANQGSEA. Here the CDR3 reads CSGDRGNTEAFF. The DNA for the CDR3 is TGCAGCGGGGACAGGGGGAACACTGAAGCTTTCTTT.

In nucleotides, the CDR3 is TGCAGCGTTGAAGTTAGATATGGCTACACCTTC. Translating gives CSVEVRYGYTF. This chain uses TRBV29-1 with TRBJ1-2; D remains unclear. The germline V and J ends were trimmed by 1 base and 5 bases, with 5 bases remaining between them. The CDR3 extends over 11 amino acids. Germline CDR1 is SQVTM and CDR2 is ANQGSEA.

The CDR3 is CASSTGRSQPQHF. The CDR3 DNA is TGTGCCAGCAGCACAGGGCGAAGTCAGCCCCAGCATTTT. The chain carries TRBV6-1 and TRBJ1-5, with D maybe TRBD1 (6 bases). The CDR3 contains 13 residues. Looked up from germline, CDR1 is MNHNS and CDR2 is SASEGT. V was shortened by 6 bases and J by 6 bases, with 12 bases between the two germline ends.

The chain has TRBV7-2 and TRBJ2-7, with TRBD1 identical over 9 bases. The V gene's germline CDR1 is SGHTA and CDR2 FQGNSA. The CDR3 length is 15 residues. With 5 bases clipped from V and 4 bases from J, the junction kept 9 bases outside the gene matches. CDR3 protein: CASSPGQGRVYEQYF. CDR3 sequence (DNA): TGTGCCAGCAGCCCGGGACAGGGAAGGGTTTACGAGCAGTACTTC.

For the CDR3, the DNA is TGTGCCAGCAATGGGGACCCGGGCTACGAGCAGTACTTC. Encoded protein: CASNGDPGYEQYF. The gene calls are TRBV2 and TRBJ2-7; D is tentatively TRBD1 or TRBD2 (5 bases each). CDR3 length: 13 amino acids. The V gene lost 7 bases and the J gene lost 3 bases, with 13 bases spanning the gap. Germline V lookup: CDR1 SNHLY, CDR2 FYNNEI.

The chain links TRBV5-1 to TRBJ2-1; D might be TRBD2 (5 bases). CDR3 size: 14 residues. The V gene's germline CDR1 is SGHRS and CDR2 YFSETQ. V was pared by 4 bases and J by 8 bases, with 16 bases between. CDR3 bases: TGCGCCAGCAGCGAGGGAGACGGGGTCCATGAGCAGTTCTTC. Residues: CASSEGDGVHEQFF.

The V and J genes are TRBV18 and TRBJ2-7; the D gene could be TRBD1 or TRBD2 (5 bases each). CDR1 is KGHSH, CDR2 LQKENI, per germline. Trimming stripped 1 base from V and 2 bases from J, with 12 bases between. The CDR3 totals 15 residues. CDR3 region: CASSPLQGEPYEQYF. CDR3 sequence (DNA): TGTGCCAGCTCACCACTACAAGGGGAGCCCTACGAGCAGTACTTC.

V usage is TRBV6-6 and J usage is TRBJ1-1; D is unresolved. The CDR3 is made up of 14 amino acids. Germline V gene sequence: CDR1 MNHNY, CDR2 SVGAGI (reference sequence). Trimming pared 2 bases from V and 1 base from J, leaving 8 bases between. The CDR3 coding sequence is TGTGCCAGCAGTTACGCCGATGCGAACACTGAAGCTTTCTTT. As protein: CASSYADANTEAFF.

This chain joins TRBV2 and TRBJ1-5, with 7 bases that match TRBD1. CDR1 SNHLY and CDR2 FYNNEI come from the germline V gene. There are 15 residues in the CDR3. Trimming cost V 3 bases and J 3 bases; bases outside gene matches: 5. CDR3 coding DNA: TGTGCCAGCAGTGAGAGGGGACAGAACAATCAGCCCCAGCATTTT. It yields the protein CASSERGQNNQPQHF.

The V gene is TRBV21-1, the J gene TRBJ2-7; whether TRBD1, the table's D call, matches the DNA was not checked. TRBV21-1 is a listed pseudogene. The CDR3 is made up of 13 amino acids. CDR3 DNA sequence: TGTGCCAGCAGCAAACAGGTGCCCTACGAGCAGTACTTC. Amino acids: CASSKQVPYEQYF.

The rearrangement links TRBV28 to TRBJ1-1, with TRBD1 identical over 9 bases. The junction had 11 bases not matched to a gene; V was cut back by 5 bases and J by 10 bases. This CDR3 is 14 amino acids long. Germline values: CDR1 MDHEN, CDR2 SYDVKM. The CDR3 loop reads CASSPWTGDKGAFF. The CDR3 region has the DNA TGTGCCAGCAGTCCCTGGACAGGGGATAAGGGAGCTTTCTTT.

This clone was observed a single time. This sequence joins TRBV30 and TRBJ2-5; D is unclear. Germline V gene data show CDR1 as GTSNPN and CDR2 as SVGIG (reference sequence). Trimming cost V 1 base and J 5 bases, with 8 bases left between them. The CDR3 is 12 residues long. CDR3 nucleotides: TGTGCCTGGAGTGGGCTAGTGGAGACCCAGTACTTC. Translating it yields CAWSGLVETQYF.

The CDR3: CASSTWGDGNTIYF. The CDR3 DNA is TGTGCCAGCAGTACCTGGGGAGACGGGAACACCATATATTTT. The V call is TRBV28, the J call TRBJ1-3; D call uncertain. The V and J ends lost 5 bases and 7 bases respectively, with 15 bases between them. Looked up from germline, CDR1 is MDHEN and CDR2 is SYDVKM. The CDR3 has 14 amino acids.

The chain employs TRBV5-1 and TRBJ2-1; 10 nucleotides align to TRBD2. CDR1 is SGHRS, CDR2 YFSETQ, per germline. This CDR3 comprises 15 residues. With V trimmed by 0 bases and J by 7 bases, 4 bases remained unmatched. This CDR3 is CASSLGLAGVNEQFF. The DNA for the CDR3 is TGCGCCAGCAGCTTGGGGCTAGCGGGAGTTAATGAGCAGTTCTTC.

The V and J genes are TRBV14 and TRBJ2-2; TRBD2 matches at 8 bases. V was clipped by 8 bases and J by 0 bases; unmatched bases: 5. The germline V gene encodes CDR1 SGHDN and CDR2 FVKESK. The CDR3 has 15 residues. CDR3 DNA: TGTGCCAGCCGCTCTAGCGGGCCGAACACCGGGGAGCTGTTTTTT. Its protein is CASRSSGPNTGELFF.

The chain carries TRBV27 and TRBJ2-3; D gene ambiguous. Trimming stripped 2 bases from V and 8 bases from J, with 8 bases between. This CDR3 has 12 amino acids. Per the germline V gene, CDR1 is MNHEY and CDR2 is SMNVEV (reference sequence). The CDR3 sequence is CASSLRAGTQYF. The CDR3 coding sequence is TGTGCCAGCAGTTTAAGGGCAGGTACGCAGTATTTT.

The gene calls are TRBV5-5 and TRBJ2-7, with 8 bases aligning to TRBD1. Per germline, CDR1 SGHKS and CDR2 YYEKEE (reference sequence). The ends lost 3 bases at V and 0 bases at J; junction bases unmatched: 5. This CDR3 is built from 15 residues. As DNA, the CDR3 is TGTGCCAGCAGCTATGGGACAGGTAGCTCCTACGAGCAGTACTTC. It encodes CASSYGTGSSYEQYF.

The chain has TRBV6-1 and TRBJ1-5; D may be TRBD1 (5 bases). V was trimmed by 6 bases and J by 4 bases, leaving 13 bases between them. Germline V gene sequence: CDR1 MNHNS, CDR2 SASEGT. The CDR3 runs 14 residues. CDR3 bases: TGTGCCAGCAGCAGTAGACAGACTAATCAGCCCCAGCATTTT. Its protein product is CASSSRQTNQPQHF.